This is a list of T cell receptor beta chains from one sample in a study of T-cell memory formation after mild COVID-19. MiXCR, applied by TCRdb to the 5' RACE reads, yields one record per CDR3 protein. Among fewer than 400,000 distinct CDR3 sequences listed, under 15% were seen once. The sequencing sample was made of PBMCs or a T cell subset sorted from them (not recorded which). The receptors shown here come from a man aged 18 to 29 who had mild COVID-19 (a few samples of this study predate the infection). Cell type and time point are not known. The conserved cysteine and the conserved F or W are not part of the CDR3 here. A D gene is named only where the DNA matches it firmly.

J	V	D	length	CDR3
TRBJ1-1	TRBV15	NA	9	ATSSPDEAF
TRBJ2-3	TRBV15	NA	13	ATSRRTGNADTQY
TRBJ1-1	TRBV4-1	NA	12	ASSQVGRGTEAF
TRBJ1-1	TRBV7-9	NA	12	ASSPPGRPTEAF
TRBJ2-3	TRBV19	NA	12	ASSMVQGPDTQY
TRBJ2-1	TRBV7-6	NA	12	ASSLAQEGNEQF
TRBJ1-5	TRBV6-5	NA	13	ASSYSTRGDQPQH
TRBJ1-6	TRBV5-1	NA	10	ASKGEGSPLH
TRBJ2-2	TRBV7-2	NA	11	ASSPGKGGELF
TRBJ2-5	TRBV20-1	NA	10	SARDGGETQY
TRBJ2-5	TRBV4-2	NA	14	ASSQEGPSRGETQY
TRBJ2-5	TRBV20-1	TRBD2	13	SAHPSSGEQETQY
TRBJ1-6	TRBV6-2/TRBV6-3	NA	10	ASSYAGSPLH
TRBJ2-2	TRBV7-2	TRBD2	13	ASSRRLAGTGELF
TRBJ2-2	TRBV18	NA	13	ASSPPQGATGELF